This passage covers 19 T cell receptor beta chains from one sample sequenced in a study of T cell repertoires in cytomegalovirus infection. Via MiXCR, TCRdb re-called the reads, giving one row per CDR3 protein. Here the sample spans some 270,000 distinct CDR3 sequences, about a sixth being singletons. What was sequenced was CD8+ T cells from PBMCs. The receptor source for this set is a human donor in good health (CMV status not recorded). Some clones in this sample may be carry-over from other donors' samples.

CDR3: CASSLVGQGNSYEQYF. Written as DNA, the CDR3 is TGTGCCAGCAGCTTAGTGGGACAGGGTAACTCCTACGAGCAGTACTTC. This chain links TRBV11-2 with TRBJ2-7, with 9 bases that match TRBD1. The CDR3 runs to 16 residues. Germline V gives CDR1 SGHAT, CDR2 FQNNGV. V lost 1 base to trimming and J lost 0 bases; unmatched junction nucleotides: 4.

This clonotype was picked up many times. This chain connects TRBV7-2 to TRBJ1-1; D ambiguous. CDR1 is SGHTA, CDR2 FQGNSA, per germline. CDR3 length: 14 amino acids. V lost 0 bases to trimming and J lost 5 bases, with 10 bases between them. DNA for the CDR3: TGTGCCAGCAGCTTAGCTCCGGGAGGGACTGAAGCTTTCTTT. Translation gives CASSLAPGGTEAFF.

This clonotype was detected many times. The chain carries TRBV7-8 and TRBJ2-1; 8 nucleotides align to TRBD1. The CDR3 is made up of 15 amino acids. Germline assignment: CDR1 SGHVS and CDR2 FQNEAQ. With 3 bases clipped from V and 8 bases from J, the junction kept 9 bases outside the gene matches. The CDR3 DNA is TGTGCCAGCAGCTTCGCTGGACAGGGTTCGCATGAGCAGTTCTTC. This gives the protein CASSFAGQGSHEQFF. Combining the CDR3 with reference TRBV7-8 and TRBJ2-1 gives the whole variable domain GAGVSQSPRYKVAKRGQDVALRCDPISGHVSLFWYQQALGQGPEFLTYFQNEAQLDKSGLPSDRFFAERPEGSVSTLKIQRTQQEDSAVYLCASSFAGQGSHEQFFGPGTRLTVL.

A single count supports this clonotype. The CDR3 DNA is TGCGCCAGCAGCCAAGTAAGCAGGGGCTCCTACGAGCAGTACTTC. Protein: CASSQVSRGSYEQYF. The chain links TRBV4-1 to TRBJ2-7; TRBD1 might be the D (6 bases). V lost 1 base to trimming and J lost 0 bases, with 10 bases between them. The CDR3 contains 15 residues. Looked up from germline, CDR1 is MGHRA and CDR2 is YSYEKL.

This clonotype was detected ten times or more. The chain recombines TRBV12-3 or TRBV12-4 with TRBJ2-3; no clear D gene. Trimming took off 8 bases at V and 1 base at J, with 13 bases between the two ends. This CDR3 spans 14 amino acids. Here the CDR3 reads CASRPPGGTDTQYF. DNA for the CDR3: TGTGCCAGCCGACCCCCCGGCGGCACAGATACGCAGTATTTT.

This clonotype was observed at least ten times. The chain is built from TRBV7-8 and TRBJ2-6, with TRBD2 matching 7 bases. The CDR3 contains 15 residues. The V gene's germline CDR1 is SGHVS and CDR2 FQNEAQ. J lost 1 base, V lost 5 bases, and 2 bases had no gene match. DNA of the CDR3: TGTGCCAGCAGCAACGGGGGGTCTGGGGCCAACGTCCTGACTTTC. Encoded protein: CASSNGGSGANVLTF. Filled out from reference TRBV7-8 and TRBJ2-6, the complete variable domain reads GAGVSQSPRYKVAKRGQDVALRCDPISGHVSLFWYQQALGQGPEFLTYFQNEAQLDKSGLPSDRFFAERPEGSVSTLKIQRTQQEDSAVYLCASSNGGSGANVLTFGAGSRLTVL.

The chain links TRBV19 to TRBJ1-2; no firm D call. Germline loops: CDR1 LNHDA, CDR2 SQIVND (reference sequence). The ends were cut back, 5 bases at V and 4 bases at J, with 14 bases in the middle. The CDR3 has 14 amino acids. The CDR3 DNA reads TGTGCCAGTAGTCCCTTGGGAGTAGGCTATGGCTACACCTTC. Translated: CASSPLGVGYGYTF.

A few counts support this clonotype. The chain carries TRBV12-5 and TRBJ2-2, with D possibly TRBD1 on 6 matching bases. V lost 3 bases and J lost 4, with 12 bases in between. The germline V gene encodes CDR1 LGHNT and CDR2 FRNRAP. This CDR3 region has 15 residues. Here the CDR3 reads CASGLGDTTTGELFF. The CDR3 DNA reads TGTGCTAGTGGTTTAGGGGACACAACCACCGGGGAGCTGTTTTTT.

This clonotype occurred many times. V and J are TRBV4-3 and TRBJ1-3; tentative D call: TRBD1 (5 bases). V shed 0 bases and J shed 4 bases, with 19 bases lying between them. This CDR3 comprises 18 residues. CDR1 and CDR2 from the germline V gene are LGHNA and YSLEER. CDR3 in amino acids: CASSQDRVKTVSGNTIYF. The CDR3 DNA sequence: TGCGCCAGCAGCCAAGACAGGGTAAAGACCGTGTCCGGAAACACCATATATTTT.

This clonotype came up many times. Here the CDR3 DNA reads TGTGCCAGCAGTTTCAGGGCCCCCAATCAGCCCCAGCATTTT. This sequence encodes CASSFRAPNQPQHF. The J gene is TRBJ1-5, the V gene TRBV28; D perhaps matches TRBD1 (5 bases). The CDR3 consists of 14 residues. V lost 3 bases and J 3 bases, leaving 9 bases between the germline ends. Germline V CDR1 and CDR2: MDHEN, SYDVKM.

This clonotype has a count of ten or more. The chain uses TRBV11-2 and TRBJ1-1; perhaps TRBD1 as D (5 bases). This CDR3 region has 13 residues. Germline CDR1 is SGHAT and CDR2 is FQNNGV. Trimming took off 5 bases at V and 11 bases at J, with 18 bases between the two ends. CDR3 residues: CASSPPVGDAAFF. In DNA form, the CDR3 reads TGTGCCAGCAGCCCCCCGGTGGGGGACGCGGCTTTCTTT.

The chain recombines TRBV20-1 with TRBJ2-5; no definite D call. Trimming left V 0 bases short and J 2 bases short, with 10 bases between. CDR1 and CDR2 from the germline V gene are DFQATT and SNEGSKA (reference sequence). The CDR3 is made up of 14 amino acids. The CDR3 coding sequence is TGCAGTGCTAGAGACAGGTGGGGACAAGAGACCCAGTACTTC. Protein: CSARDRWGQETQYF.

This clonotype was recorded many times. The chain combines TRBV6-1 with TRBJ1-5, with D hard to call. Per the germline V gene, CDR1 is MNHNS and CDR2 is SASEGT. Trimming removed 6 bases from V and 2 bases from J, with 14 bases in between. CDR3 length: 15 amino acids. The CDR3 spells CASSLGPSGNQPQHF. In DNA form, the CDR3 reads TGTGCCAGCAGCCTAGGCCCGTCGGGCAATCAGCCCCAGCATTTT.

Worth noting for this clonotype: Sequence at one end of the junction differs from germline and may be a read error. V and J are TRBV11-3 and TRBJ2-3, with D tentatively TRBD2 (7 bases). Germline CDR1 SGHNT, CDR2 YENEEA. This CDR3 has 18 residues. The CDR3, as DNA: TGTGCTAGCAGCGGCCGGACTAGAGGGGGACCTAACACAGATACGCAGTATTTT. Translation gives CASSGRTRGGPNTDTQYF.

The gene calls are TRBV19 and TRBJ1-5, with D possibly matching TRBD2 (5 bases). The J call could be wrong; TRBJ2-3 is a better fit for the DNA end. The CDR3 has 16 amino acids. Per the germline V gene, CDR1 is LNHDA and CDR2 is SQIVND (reference sequence). The CDR3 here is CASRTGVFSSNQPQYF. The CDR3 DNA follows: TGTGCCAGTAGAACCGGGGTCTTTAGTAGCAATCAGCCCCAGTATTTT.

This clonotype has ten or more counts. The rearrangement uses TRBV7-9 and TRBJ2-1; D remains unclear. Germline loops: CDR1 SEHNR, CDR2 FQNEAQ (reference sequence). Between the trimmed V and J ends, which lost 5 bases and 1 base, there was a span of 18 bases. There are 17 residues in the CDR3. The CDR3 protein is CASSPLRDVGSYNEQFF. Here the CDR3 DNA reads TGTGCCAGCAGCCCTCTTCGCGATGTTGGGTCCTACAATGAGCAGTTCTTC.

This clonotype showed up many times. The genes are TRBV6-5 and TRBJ2-7; D may correspond to TRBD1 or TRBD2 (5 bases each). The CDR3 is 14 residues long. Deletions cut 4 bases from V and 6 bases from J, with 16 bases between. Germline values: CDR1 MNHEY, CDR2 SVGAGI. The CDR3: CASSWGIKASEQYF. CDR3 nucleotides: TGTGCCAGCAGTTGGGGGATCAAAGCTTCCGAGCAGTACTTC.

This clonotype was detected only a few times. V usage is TRBV20-1 and J usage is TRBJ1-5; weak D call: TRBD1 (5 bases). The CDR3 length is 16 residues. CDR1 is DFQATT and CDR2 is SNEGSKA in the germline V gene (reference sequence). V was pared by 5 bases and J by 5 bases, with 22 bases between. This CDR3 is CSAGPGDGETDQPQHF. Written as DNA, the CDR3 is TGCAGTGCTGGCCCCGGGGACGGGGAGACCGATCAGCCCCAGCATTTT.

This clonotype turned up a few times. The J gene is TRBJ1-3, the V gene TRBV5-5; D unclear. V was trimmed by 4 bases and J by 0 bases, leaving 17 bases between them. Germline values: CDR1 SGHKS, CDR2 YYEKEE (reference sequence). The CDR3 runs 17 residues. In nucleotides, the CDR3 is TGTGCCAGCAGCGTAACCCCTCCATCTCACTCTGGAAACACCATATATTTT. Translation gives CASSVTPPSHSGNTIYF.